A selection of T cell receptor beta chains follows, all from one sample in a study of cytomegalovirus exposure and HLA in healthy donors. Here immunoSEQ multiplex PCR was the method, and the copy in TCRdb shows in-frame clones only, minus some. This table has more than 100,000 clones, 15% appearing once. Sequenced: PBMCs. These receptors originate from a woman aged 18-29 years in good health and CMV-seronegative. The conserved cysteine and the conserved F or W are not part of the CDR3 here. Some rows mark clone size as missing; the rest say once, few, many or name a class of expanded clone.

J gene,clone size,V gene,CDR3 protein
TRBJ2-7,NA,TRBV15,ATPWGDQPYEQY
TRBJ2-4,NA,TRBV11-2,ASSLDLHRGEKNIQY
TRBJ1-3,NA,TRBV28,ASRTGFSGNTIY
TRBJ2-7,few,TRBV28,ASSRSTGTYEQY
TRBJ1-2,NA,TRBV29-1,SVDAITSGYGYT
TRBJ2-1,NA,TRBV7-9,ATRQGADNEQF
TRBJ2-3,NA,TRBV11-2,ASSSRPQGTQY
TRBJ1-4,medium-sized,TRBV5-6,ASSSLLDRGKLF
TRBJ2-7,medium-sized,TRBV4-3,ASSQELAGEPYEQY
TRBJ1-5,NA,TRBV28,ASRPPGQGRTPQH
TRBJ2-5,NA,TRBV7-2,ASSPGTSGAEETQY
TRBJ2-7,few,TRBV7-8,ASSLITVGLPRGEQY
TRBJ2-2,NA,TRBV6-1,ASSVLGGSRGSGELF
TRBJ1-1,few,TRBV5-1,ASSLAGTNMNTEAF
TRBJ2-5,NA,TRBV5-1,ASSLEGSGGAGETQY
TRBJ2-7,NA,TRBV19,ASSISDTNSYEQY
TRBJ1-2,few,TRBV28,ASIPTPVLYGYT
TRBJ2-7,few,TRBV4-1,ASSQSGLAGGEQY
TRBJ1-2,few,TRBV29-1,SVRIGPGDGYT
TRBJ1-4,NA,TRBV6-6,ASSEQGTLEKLF
TRBJ1-2,NA,TRBV6-5,ASSYSAVYGYT
TRBJ1-5,once,TRBV28,ASSPPDRKNQPQH